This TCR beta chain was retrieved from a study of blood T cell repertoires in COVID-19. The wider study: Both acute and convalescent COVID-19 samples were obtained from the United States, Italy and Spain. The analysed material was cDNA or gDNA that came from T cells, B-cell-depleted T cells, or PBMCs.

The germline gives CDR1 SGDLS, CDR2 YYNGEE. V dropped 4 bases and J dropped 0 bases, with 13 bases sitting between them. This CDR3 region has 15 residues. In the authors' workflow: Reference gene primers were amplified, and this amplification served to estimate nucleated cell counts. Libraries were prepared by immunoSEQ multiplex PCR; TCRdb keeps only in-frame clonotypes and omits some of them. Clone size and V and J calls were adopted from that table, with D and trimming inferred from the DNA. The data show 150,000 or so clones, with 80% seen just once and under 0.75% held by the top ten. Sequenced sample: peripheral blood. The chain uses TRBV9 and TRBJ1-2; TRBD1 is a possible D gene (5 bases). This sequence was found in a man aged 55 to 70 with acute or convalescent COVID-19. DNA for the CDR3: TGTGCCAGCAGCCCAATTGACAGTCCTAACTATGGCTACACCTTC. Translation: CASSPIDSPNYGYTF.